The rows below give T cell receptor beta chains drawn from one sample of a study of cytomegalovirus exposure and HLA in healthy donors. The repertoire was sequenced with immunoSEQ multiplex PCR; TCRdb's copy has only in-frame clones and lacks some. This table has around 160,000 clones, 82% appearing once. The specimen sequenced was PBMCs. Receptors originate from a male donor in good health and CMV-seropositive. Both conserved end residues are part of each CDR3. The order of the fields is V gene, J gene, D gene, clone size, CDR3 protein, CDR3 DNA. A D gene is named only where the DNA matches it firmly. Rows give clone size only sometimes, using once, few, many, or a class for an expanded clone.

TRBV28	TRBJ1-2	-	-	CASSPTGQLPYYNYGYTF	TGTGCCAGCAGTCCCACAGGACAGCTGCCGTATTATAACTATGGCTACACCTTC
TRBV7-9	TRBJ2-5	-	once	CASSLGDISQETQYF	TGTGCCAGCAGCTTAGGAGACATCAGCCAAGAGACCCAGTACTTC
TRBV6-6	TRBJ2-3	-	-	CASGGREKSDTQYF	TGTGCCAGCGGGGGCAGGGAAAAGTCAGATACGCAGTATTTT
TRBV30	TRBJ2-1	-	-	CAWLGFAYNEQFF	TGTGCCTGGCTCGGGTTCGCCTACAATGAGCAGTTCTTC
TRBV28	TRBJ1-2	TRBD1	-	CASSPGQGTRYTF	TGTGCCAGCAGTCCGGGACAGGGGACCCGCTACACCTTC
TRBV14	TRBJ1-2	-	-	CASSQVPTYGYTF	TGTGCCAGCAGCCAAGTCCCCACATATGGCTACACCTTC
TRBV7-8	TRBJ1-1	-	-	CASTQKGGTEAFF	TGTGCCAGCACTCAAAAGGGAGGGACTGAAGCTTTCTTT
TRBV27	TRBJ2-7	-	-	CASSFDRGYEQYF	TGTGCCAGCAGTTTCGACAGAGGCTACGAGCAGTACTTC
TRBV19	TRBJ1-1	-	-	CASSTTDSHTEAFF	TGTGCCAGTAGTACAACGGACAGTCACACTGAAGCTTTCTTT
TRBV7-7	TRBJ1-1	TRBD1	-	CASSPLEGASEAFF	TGTGCCAGCAGCCCACTCGAGGGGGCGTCTGAAGCTTTCTTT
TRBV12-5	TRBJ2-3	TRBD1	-	CASSKETGIGTDTQYF	TGTGCTAGTAGCAAGGAGACAGGGATTGGCACAGATACGCAGTATTTT
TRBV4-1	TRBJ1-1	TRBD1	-	CASRPGQGANTEAFF	TGCGCCAGCAGACCCGGACAGGGGGCGAACACTGAAGCTTTCTTT
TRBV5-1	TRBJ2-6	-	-	CASSPGGPSGANVLTF	TGCGCCAGCAGTCCCGGGGGACCCTCTGGGGCCAACGTCCTGACTTTC
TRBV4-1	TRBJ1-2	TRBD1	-	CASSQERDRAEGYTF	TGCGCCAGCAGCCAAGAGAGAGACAGGGCTGAAGGCTACACCTTC
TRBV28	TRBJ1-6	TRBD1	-	CASRGSTGGGSPLHF	TGTGCCAGCAGAGGATCAACAGGGGGGGGATCACCCCTCCACTTT
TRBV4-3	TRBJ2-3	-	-	CASSQDGLPWDTQYF	TGCGCCAGCAGCCAAGACGGACTCCCGTGGGATACGCAGTATTTT
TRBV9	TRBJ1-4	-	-	CASSVAHTTNEKLFF	TGTGCCAGCAGCGTAGCACACACAACTAATGAAAAACTGTTTTTT
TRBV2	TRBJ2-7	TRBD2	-	CASKQTSGGRGGEQYF	TGTGCCAGTAAGCAGACTAGCGGGGGACGGGGCGGCGAGCAGTACTTC
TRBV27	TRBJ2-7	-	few	CASSLIQGALYEQYF	TGTGCCAGCAGTTTAATACAGGGCGCTTTATACGAGCAGTACTTC
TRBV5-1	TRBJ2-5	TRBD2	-	CASSLAAGRETQYF	TGCGCCAGCAGCTTGGCAGCGGGGAGAGAGACCCAGTACTTC
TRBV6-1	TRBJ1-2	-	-	CASSEFRNYGYTF	TGTGCCAGCAGTGAATTTCGGAACTATGGCTACACCTTC
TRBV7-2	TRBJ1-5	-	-	CASSRDKNQPQHF	TGTGCCAGCAGCCGGGACAAGAATCAGCCCCAGCATTTT
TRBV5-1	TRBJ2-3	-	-	CASSSRGGTDTQYF	TGCGCCAGCAGCTCCAGGGGTGGCACAGATACGCAGTATTTT
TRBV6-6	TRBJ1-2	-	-	CASSLTGNYGYTF	TGTGCCAGCAGTTTGACAGGAAACTATGGCTACACCTTC
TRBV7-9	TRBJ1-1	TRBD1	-	CASSLAPGTGGTEAFF	TGTGCCAGCAGCTTAGCACCCGGGACAGGGGGCACTGAAGCTTTCTTT
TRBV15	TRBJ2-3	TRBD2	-	CATSRAGLAGGDTQYF	TGTGCCACCAGCAGAGCGGGGCTAGCGGGGGGAGATACGCAGTATTTT
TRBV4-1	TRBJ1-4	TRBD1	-	CASSLSGTGSEKLFF	TGCGCCAGCAGTCTATCCGGGACAGGTAGTGAAAAACTGTTTTTT
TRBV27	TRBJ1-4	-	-	CASSFLNPRGNEKLFF	TGTGCCAGCAGTTTCCTTAATCCTCGGGGAAATGAAAAACTGTTTTTT
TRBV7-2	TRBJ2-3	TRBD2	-	CASSLGRGGGVTDTQYF	TGTGCCAGCAGCTTAGGGAGAGGTGGGGGGGTCACAGATACGCAGTATTTT
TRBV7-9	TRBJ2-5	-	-	CASSLSRFVKETQYF	TGTGCCAGCAGCTTGAGCCGCTTTGTTAAAGAGACCCAGTACTTC
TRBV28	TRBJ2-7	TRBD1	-	CASSQYRGPRFSEQYF	TGTGCCAGCAGCCAGTACAGGGGGCCAAGGTTTAGCGAGCAGTACTTC
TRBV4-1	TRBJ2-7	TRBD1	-	CASSPQQGEQYF	TGCGCCAGCAGCCCGCAACAGGGGGAGCAGTACTTC
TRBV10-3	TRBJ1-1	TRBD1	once	CAISATGGTTLGPFF	TGTGCCATCAGTGCAACAGGGGGTACTACACTGGGACCTTTCTTT
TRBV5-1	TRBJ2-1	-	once	CASSLGQGNEQFF	TGCGCCAGCAGCTTGGGCCAGGGGAATGAGCAGTTCTTC
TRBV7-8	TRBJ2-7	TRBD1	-	CASSSTPGQGSRGQYF	TGTGCCAGCAGCTCAACCCCGGGACAGGGATCGCGGGGCCAGTACTTC
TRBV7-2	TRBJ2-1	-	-	CASTNPRGKGSYNEQFF	TGTGCCAGCACCAACCCCAGGGGCAAGGGGTCCTACAATGAGCAGTTCTTC
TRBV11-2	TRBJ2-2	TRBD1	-	CASRTYRGKTNTGELFF	TGTGCCAGCAGAACCTACAGGGGAAAAACGAACACCGGGGAGCTGTTTTTT
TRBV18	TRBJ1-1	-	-	CASSRNGRDTEAFF	TGTGCCAGCTCACGGAACGGGAGGGACACTGAAGCTTTCTTT
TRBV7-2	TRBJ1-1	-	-	CASSARYGETEAFF	TGTGCCAGCAGCGCTAGGTACGGGGAGACTGAAGCTTTCTTT
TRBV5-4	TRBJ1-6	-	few	CASSFLRGNLNSPLHF	TGTGCCAGCAGCTTCCTTCGGGGGAACTTGAATTCACCCCTCCACTTT
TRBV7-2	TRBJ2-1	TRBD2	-	CASSFGLAGGPRNEQFF	TGTGCCAGCAGCTTTGGCCTAGCGGGGGGGCCGAGGAATGAGCAGTTCTTC
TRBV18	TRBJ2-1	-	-	CASSAQGSYNEQFF	TGTGCCAGCTCAGCGCAGGGTTCCTACAATGAGCAGTTCTTC
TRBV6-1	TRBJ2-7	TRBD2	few	CASTPGGTSYEQYF	TGTGCCAGCACCCCGGGAGGTACGTCCTACGAGCAGTACTTC
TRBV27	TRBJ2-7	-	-	CASSLGAGEQYF	TGTGCCAGCAGTTTGGGGGCGGGCGAGCAGTACTTC
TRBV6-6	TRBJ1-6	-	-	CASSPPLATLHF	TGTGCCAGCAGCCCTCCCCTGGCAACCCTCCACTTT
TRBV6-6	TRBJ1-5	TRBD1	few	CASSPLTGGLDQPQHF	TGTGCCAGCAGCCCACTGACAGGGGGCCTGGATCAGCCCCAGCATTTT
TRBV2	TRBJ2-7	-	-	CASFGGYEQYF	TGTGCCAGCTTTGGAGGCTACGAGCAGTACTTC
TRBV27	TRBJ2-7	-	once	CASNPQGGWIYEQYF	TGTGCCAGCAACCCTCAAGGGGGTTGGATCTACGAGCAGTACTTC
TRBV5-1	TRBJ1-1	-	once	CASSLLPEGHTEAFF	TGCGCCAGCAGCCTTCTACCTGAGGGCCACACTGAAGCTTTCTTT
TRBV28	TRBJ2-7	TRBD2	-	CASSYLSGSQYEQYF	TGTGCCAGCAGTTACCTTAGCGGGAGTCAGTACGAGCAGTACTTC
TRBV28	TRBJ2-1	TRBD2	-	CASRVGRGLAENEQFF	TGTGCCAGCCGCGTCGGGAGGGGACTAGCGGAAAATGAGCAGTTCTTC
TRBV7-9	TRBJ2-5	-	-	CASSSNWEWETQYF	TGTGCCAGCAGCTCGAACTGGGAGTGGGAGACCCAGTACTTC